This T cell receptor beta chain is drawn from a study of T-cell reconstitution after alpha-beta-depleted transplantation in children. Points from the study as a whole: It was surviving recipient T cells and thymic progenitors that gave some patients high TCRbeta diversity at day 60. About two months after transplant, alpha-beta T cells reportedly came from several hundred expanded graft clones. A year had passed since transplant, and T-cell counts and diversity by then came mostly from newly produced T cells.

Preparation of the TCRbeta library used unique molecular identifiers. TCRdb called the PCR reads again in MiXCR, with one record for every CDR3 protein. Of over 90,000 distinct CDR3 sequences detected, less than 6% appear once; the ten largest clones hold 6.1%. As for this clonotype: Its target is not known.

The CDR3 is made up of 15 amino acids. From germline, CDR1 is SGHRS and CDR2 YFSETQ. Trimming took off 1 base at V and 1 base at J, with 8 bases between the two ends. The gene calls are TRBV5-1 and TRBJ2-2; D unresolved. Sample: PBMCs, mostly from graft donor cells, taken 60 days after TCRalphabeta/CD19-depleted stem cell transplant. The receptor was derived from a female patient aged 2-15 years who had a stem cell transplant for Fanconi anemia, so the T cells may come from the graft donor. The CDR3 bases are TGCGCCAGCAGCTTGCTTTACGGGAACACCGGGGAGCTGTTTTTT. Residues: CASSLLYGNTGELFF.